This T cell receptor beta chain emerged from a study of blood T cell repertoires in COVID-19. Study-wide context: Spain, Italy and the United States supplied samples that represented acute and convalescent COVID-19. Nucleic acid was either cDNA or gDNA, and it came from T cells, B-cell-depleted T cells, or PBMCs.

In the original processing: Estimated nucleated cell counts came from reference gene primer amplification. Clones were sequenced by immunoSEQ multiplex PCR, and TCRdb holds only the in-frame ones, with some missing. The V and J calls and clone size were taken over from that table, and D and trimming were inferred from the DNA. Of about 230,000 clones listed, roughly 80% are singletons. This TCR was recovered from a woman aged 70 to 79 with active or convalescent COVID-19. Sequences were obtained from peripheral blood.

The CDR3 protein is CASGPQGPKDIQYF. Here the CDR3 DNA reads TGTGCTAGTGGTCCCCAGGGGCCTAAGGACATTCAGTACTTC. The gene calls are TRBV12-5 and TRBJ2-4; tentatively, D is TRBD1 (6 bases). Germline loops: CDR1 LGHNT, CDR2 FRNRAP. The germline V and J ends were trimmed by 5 bases and 8 bases, with 16 bases remaining between them. CDR3 length equals 14 residues.